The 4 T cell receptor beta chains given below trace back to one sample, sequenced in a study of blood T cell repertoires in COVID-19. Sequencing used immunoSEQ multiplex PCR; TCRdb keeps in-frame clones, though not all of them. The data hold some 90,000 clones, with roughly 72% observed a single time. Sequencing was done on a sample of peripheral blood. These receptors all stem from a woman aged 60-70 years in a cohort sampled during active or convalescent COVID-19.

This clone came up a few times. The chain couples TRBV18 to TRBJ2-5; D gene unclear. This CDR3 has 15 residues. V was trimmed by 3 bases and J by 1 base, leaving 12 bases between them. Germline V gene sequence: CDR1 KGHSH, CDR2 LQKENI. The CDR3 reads CASSPSPGFQETQYF. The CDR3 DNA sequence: TGTGCCAGCTCACCTTCCCCCGGGTTCCAAGAGACCCAGTACTTC.

The CDR3 DNA sequence: TGTGCCAGTAGTTCCAGTCCAAGCTCTGGAAACACCATATATTTT. It specifies CASSSSPSSGNTIYF. The chain carries TRBV19 and TRBJ1-3; no firm D call. CDR3 size: 15 residues. V was clipped by 5 bases and J by 0 bases, with 11 bases between them. Germline-derived CDR1 and CDR2 are LNHDA and SQIVND (reference sequence).

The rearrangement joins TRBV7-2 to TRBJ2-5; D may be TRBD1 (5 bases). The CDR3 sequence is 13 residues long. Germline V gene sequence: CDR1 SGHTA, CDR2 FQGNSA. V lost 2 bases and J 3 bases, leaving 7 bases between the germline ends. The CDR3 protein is CASSLRREETQYF. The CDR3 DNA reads TGTGCCAGCAGCTTACGCAGGGAAGAGACCCAGTACTTC.

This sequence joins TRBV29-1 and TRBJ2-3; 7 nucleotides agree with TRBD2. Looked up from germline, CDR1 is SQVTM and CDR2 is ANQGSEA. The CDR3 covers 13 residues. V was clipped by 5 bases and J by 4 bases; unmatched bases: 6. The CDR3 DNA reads TGCAGCGTTTGGACTAGGTCACCAGATACGCAGTATTTT. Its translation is CSVWTRSPDTQYF.